These T cell receptor beta chains were read from a single sample in a study of blood T cell repertoires in COVID-19. Assay: immunoSEQ multiplex PCR; the TCRdb copy retains only in-frame clones and omits some. The table lists tens of thousands of clones, 87% of them singletons. Sequencing was performed on peripheral blood. These receptors were obtained from a man between 50 and 59 years old with active COVID-19. Each CDR3 is given with its conserved first and last residue. The order of the fields is D gene, J gene, clone size, V gene, CDR3 protein, CDR3 DNA. A D gene is named only where the DNA matches it firmly. Clone size, where shown, is once, few, many, or a class for clones that have expanded.

NA	TRBJ2-1	few	TRBV19	CASSVLAAPRNEQFF	TGTGCCAGTAGTGTATTAGCGGCACCGCGGAATGAGCAGTTCTTC
TRBD2	TRBJ2-5	NA	TRBV4-2	CASSLTGLAVRGETQYF	TGTGCCAGCAGCCTAACCGGACTAGCGGTCCGTGGGGAGACCCAGTACTTC
NA	TRBJ1-1	few	TRBV2	CASRGGRTEAFF	TGTGCCAGCAGGGGAGGTAGGACTGAAGCTTTCTTT
NA	TRBJ1-5	few	TRBV28	CASLGQPNQPQHF	TGTGCCAGCCTCGGACAGCCCAATCAGCCCCAGCATTTT
NA	TRBJ1-1	many	TRBV10-3	CAISESKRTGRVTEAFF	TGTGCCATCAGTGAGTCGAAAAGAACGGGGAGGGTCACTGAAGCTTTCTTT
TRBD1	TRBJ1-6	NA	TRBV11-3	CASSLETGSVLRGSPLHF	TGTGCCAGCAGCTTAGAGACAGGGTCCGTCCTGCGGGGTTCACCCCTCCACTTT
TRBD2	TRBJ2-1	NA	TRBV5-1	CANSGRGDEQFF	TGCGCCAACAGCGGGAGGGGAGATGAGCAGTTCTTC
TRBD2	TRBJ2-7	NA	TRBV7-8	CASSLAGLAGGEQYF	TGTGCCAGCAGCTTAGCTGGGCTAGCGGGAGGGGAGCAGTACTTC
NA	TRBJ1-1	NA	TRBV6-5	CASSYSILSLSTEAFF	TGTGCCAGCAGTTACTCGATATTAAGCCTTAGCACTGAAGCTTTCTTT
NA	TRBJ1-5	NA	TRBV20-1	CSASIRGGNQPQHF	TGCAGTGCTAGTATCAGGGGAGGCAATCAGCCCCAGCATTTT
NA	TRBJ1-1	NA	TRBV7-2	CASSLAGVRLMNTEAFF	TGTGCCAGCAGCTTGGCCGGGGTCAGACTAATGAACACTGAAGCTTTCTTT
NA	TRBJ2-1	NA	TRBV6-5	CASSMTVYNEQFF	TGTGCCAGCAGCATGACAGTTTACAATGAGCAGTTCTTC
NA	TRBJ2-2	NA	TRBV4-1	CASSRPGARSGELFF	TGCGCCAGCAGCCGACCGGGAGCTAGGTCGGGGGAGCTGTTTTTT
TRBD1	TRBJ2-5	NA	TRBV19	CASSIWDRGGETQYF	TGTGCCAGTAGTATCTGGGACAGGGGAGGGGAGACCCAGTACTTC
NA	TRBJ2-2	NA	TRBV27	CASRTYTGELFF	TGTGCCAGCAGGACATACACCGGGGAGCTGTTTTTT
TRBD1	TRBJ1-5	NA	TRBV2	CASRYRGGDNQPQHF	TGTGCCAGCAGATACAGGGGTGGGGACAATCAGCCCCAGCATTTT
NA	TRBJ2-2	NA	TRBV29-1	CSGSLRDTGELFF	TGCAGCGGATCCCTGAGGGACACCGGGGAGCTGTTTTTT
NA	TRBJ2-2	NA	TRBV27	CASRRATGTGELFF	TGTGCCAGCAGGCGAGCGACCGGCACCGGGGAGCTGTTTTTT
NA	TRBJ1-1	few	TRBV7-8	CASSLFDSVGTEAFF	TGTGCCAGCAGCTTATTTGACTCGGTGGGCACTGAAGCTTTCTTT
TRBD2	TRBJ2-1	NA	TRBV5-4	CASSLGGRGGNEQFF	TGTGCCAGCAGCTTGGGCGGGAGGGGTGGCAATGAGCAGTTCTTC
NA	TRBJ2-1	NA	TRBV25-1	CASSEGRGRQFF	TGTGCCAGCAGTGAAGGTCGGGGTCGGCAGTTCTTC
NA	TRBJ2-1	NA	TRBV5-1	CASSLGDLTGEQFF	TGCGCCAGCAGCTTGGGGGACTTAACCGGGGAGCAGTTCTTC
NA	TRBJ1-1	NA	TRBV28	CASSLLLIGGTEAFF	TGTGCCAGCAGTTTATTGCTTATCGGGGGCACTGAAGCTTTCTTT
TRBD1	TRBJ2-3	NA	TRBV6-1	CASSEGQGLGTDTQYF	TGTGCCAGCAGTGAAGGACAGGGTCTCGGCACAGATACGCAGTATTTT
TRBD1	TRBJ1-4	NA	TRBV3-1/TRBV3-2	CASSPWDSNEKLFF	TGTGCCAGCAGCCCCTGGGACAGTAATGAAAAACTGTTTTTT
TRBD2	TRBJ2-1	NA	TRBV5-4	CASSLAGGPNEQFF	TGTGCCAGCAGCTTAGCGGGAGGCCCCAATGAGCAGTTCTTC
NA	TRBJ1-1	NA	TRBV5-1	CASSNQGEAFF	TGCGCCAGCAGCAACCAGGGGGAAGCTTTCTTT
NA	TRBJ1-2	NA	TRBV28	CASRGQGHYGYTF	TGTGCCAGCAGGGGCCAAGGTCACTATGGCTACACCTTC
NA	TRBJ2-1	NA	TRBV2	CASRWTENEQFF	TGTGCCAGCAGGTGGACAGAGAATGAGCAGTTCTTC
NA	TRBJ2-7	few	TRBV25-1	CASKGVYRPYEQYF	TGTGCCAGCAAGGGGGTGTACCGGCCCTACGAGCAGTACTTC
TRBD1	TRBJ2-6	NA	TRBV28	CATSGTGGSGANVLTF	TGTGCCACGTCCGGGACAGGGGGTTCTGGGGCCAACGTCCTGACTTTC
NA	TRBJ2-2	NA	TRBV7-2	CASSPGQTANTGELFF	TGTGCCAGCAGCCCAGGACAGACTGCGAACACCGGGGAGCTGTTTTTT
TRBD2	TRBJ2-3	NA	TRBV5-4	CASSPSIGGRTDTQYF	TGTGCCAGCAGCCCTTCCATCGGCGGGAGAACAGATACGCAGTATTTT
NA	TRBJ1-1	NA	TRBV7-9	CASRSYNRAGNTEAFF	TGTGCCAGCAGATCATACAACAGGGCGGGGAACACTGAAGCTTTCTTT
NA	TRBJ2-7	NA	TRBV5-1	CASSFVSGASYEQYF	TGCGCCAGCAGCTTTGTCAGCGGAGCCTCTTACGAGCAGTACTTC
NA	TRBJ1-2	NA	TRBV12-3/TRBV12-4	CASSLNSYGYTF	TGTGCCAGCAGTTTGAACAGCTATGGCTACACCTTC
NA	TRBJ1-2	NA	TRBV4-2	CASSQDNGYGYTF	TGTGCCAGCAGCCAAGATAACGGTTATGGCTACACCTTC
TRBD1	TRBJ2-7	NA	TRBV10-3	CAISLTGDIYEQYF	TGTGCCATCAGCTTGACAGGGGATATCTACGAGCAGTACTTC
NA	TRBJ1-1	once	TRBV25-1	CASTEGGARTEAFF	TGTGCCAGCACCGAAGGAGGGGCCCGCACTGAAGCTTTCTTT
NA	TRBJ1-1	NA	TRBV7-9	CASSRNTEAFF	TGTGCCAGCAGCCGGAACACTGAAGCTTTCTTT